This T cell receptor (beta chain) was sequenced in a study of cytomegalovirus exposure and HLA in healthy donors. Overall study results and limits: A likely sequencing artifact accounted for one observed cluster of highly shared sequence variants. Some V segments (TRBV6-2 and TRBV6-3 among them) were excluded as indistinguishable. Testing in vitro showed a few CMV-associated chains specific for CMV antigens. Across all donors, roughly uniform sequencing depth was an assumption of the presence/absence analyses.

PCR amplification relied on 60 Vbeta primers (plus 13 Jbeta primers). Libraries were prepared by immunoSEQ multiplex PCR; TCRdb keeps only in-frame clonotypes and omits some of them. The data hold about 200,000 clones, with around 73% observed a single time. The CDR3 has 14 amino acids. The J segment lost 6 bases and the V segment lost 3 bases, leaving 5 bases of the junction unmatched. The germline CDR1 and CDR2 sequences are SGDLS and YYNGEE. Points on this clone: The antigen is not known.

This sequence joins TRBV9 and TRBJ1-5; 8 bases align to TRBD1. Sequenced material: PBMCs. The source is a woman aged 25 to 39 in good health and CMV-seronegative. The CDR3 loop reads CASSGTGGTQPQHF. DNA for the CDR3: TGTGCCAGCAGCGGAACAGGGGGTACTCAGCCCCAGCATTTT.